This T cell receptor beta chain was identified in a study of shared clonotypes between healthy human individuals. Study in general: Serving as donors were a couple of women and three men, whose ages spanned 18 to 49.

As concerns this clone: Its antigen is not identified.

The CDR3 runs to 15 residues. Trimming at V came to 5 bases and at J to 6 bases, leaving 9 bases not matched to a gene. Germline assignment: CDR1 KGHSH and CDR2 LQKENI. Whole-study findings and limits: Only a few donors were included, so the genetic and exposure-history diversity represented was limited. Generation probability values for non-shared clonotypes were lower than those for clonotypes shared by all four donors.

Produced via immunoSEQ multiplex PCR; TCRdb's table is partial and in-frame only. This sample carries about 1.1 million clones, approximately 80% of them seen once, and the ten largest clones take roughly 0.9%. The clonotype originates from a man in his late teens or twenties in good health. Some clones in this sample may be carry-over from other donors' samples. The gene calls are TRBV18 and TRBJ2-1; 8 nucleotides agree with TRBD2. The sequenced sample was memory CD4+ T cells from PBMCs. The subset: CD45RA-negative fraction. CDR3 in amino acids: CASSKGLAEVNEQFF. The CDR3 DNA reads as TGTGCCAGCTCAAAAGGACTAGCTGAAGTCAATGAGCAGTTCTTC.